This T cell receptor (beta chain) was identified during a study of T cell responses to AZD1222 COVID-19 vaccine. Timing groups of about 4 and about 12 weeks for second doses were pooled. In regard to this clone: Antigen: not known.

Notes on the study in general: Spike-spanning, vaccine-associated CD4 TCRs were dominant at 160-218 and 743-854. Every sample of the repertoires postdated the peak T cell response. Unmutated variant regions are reportedly targeted by nearly half of spike-specific TCRs.

The method was immunoSEQ multiplex PCR; TCRdb's version includes in-frame clones alone and lacks a portion of them. Here the sample spans 100,000 to 150,000 clones, 75% to 90% being singletons. The clonotype was recovered from an adult who received the AZD1222 COVID-19 vaccine. Sequences were derived from peripheral blood, sampled 28 days after the second AZD1222 dose.

The CDR3: CASSYGFYSNQPQHF. Here the CDR3 DNA reads TGTGCCAGCAGTTATGGGTTTTATAGCAATCAGCCCCAGCATTTT. The J gene is TRBJ1-5, the V gene TRBV6-2 or TRBV6-3; D remains unclear. The ends were cut back, 3 bases at V and 0 bases at J, with 9 bases in the middle. Germline V gene lookup returns CDR1 MNHEY and CDR2 SVGEGT. This CDR3 has 15 amino acids.